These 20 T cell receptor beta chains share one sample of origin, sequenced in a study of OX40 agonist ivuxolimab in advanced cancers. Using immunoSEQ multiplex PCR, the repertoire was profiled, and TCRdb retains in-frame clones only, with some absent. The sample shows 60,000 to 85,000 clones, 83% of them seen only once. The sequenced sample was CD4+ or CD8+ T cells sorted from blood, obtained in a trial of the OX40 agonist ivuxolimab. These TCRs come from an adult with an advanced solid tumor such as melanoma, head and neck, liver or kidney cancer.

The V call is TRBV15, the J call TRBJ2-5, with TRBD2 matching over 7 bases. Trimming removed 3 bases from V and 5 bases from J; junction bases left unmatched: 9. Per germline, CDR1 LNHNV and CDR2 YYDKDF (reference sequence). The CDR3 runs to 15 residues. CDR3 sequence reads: CATSRTGTTIETQYF. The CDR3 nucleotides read TGTGCCACCAGCAGGACCGGGACTACTATCGAGACCCAGTACTTC.

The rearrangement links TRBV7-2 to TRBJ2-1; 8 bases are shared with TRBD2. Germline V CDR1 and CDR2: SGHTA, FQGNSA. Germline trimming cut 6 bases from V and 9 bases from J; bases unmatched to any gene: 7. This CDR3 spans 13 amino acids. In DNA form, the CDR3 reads TGTGCCAGCAGTCCGGGACTAGAGAGTGAGCAGTTCTTC. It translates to CASSPGLESEQFF.

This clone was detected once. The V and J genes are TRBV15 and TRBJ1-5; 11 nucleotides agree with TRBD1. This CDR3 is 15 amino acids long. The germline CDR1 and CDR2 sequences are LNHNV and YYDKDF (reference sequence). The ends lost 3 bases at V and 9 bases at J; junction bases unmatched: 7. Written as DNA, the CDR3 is TGTGCCACCAGCAGGGACCGGGACAGGGGGAGGCCCCAGCATTTT. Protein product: CATSRDRDRGRPQHF.

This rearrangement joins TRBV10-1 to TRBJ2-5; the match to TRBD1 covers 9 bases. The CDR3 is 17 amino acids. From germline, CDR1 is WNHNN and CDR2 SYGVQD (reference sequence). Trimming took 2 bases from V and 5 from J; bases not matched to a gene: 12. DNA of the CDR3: TGCGCCAGCAGTGAGAGACCTGGACAGGGGCCAGGGGAGACCCAGTACTTC. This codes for CASSERPGQGPGETQYF.

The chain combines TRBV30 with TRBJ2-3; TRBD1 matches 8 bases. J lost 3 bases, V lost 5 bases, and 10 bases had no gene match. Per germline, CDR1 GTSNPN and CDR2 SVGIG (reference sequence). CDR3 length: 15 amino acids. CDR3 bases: TGTGCCTGGGGCGCAGGGGGCACAGCGACAGATACGCAGTATTTT. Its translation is CAWGAGGTATDTQYF.

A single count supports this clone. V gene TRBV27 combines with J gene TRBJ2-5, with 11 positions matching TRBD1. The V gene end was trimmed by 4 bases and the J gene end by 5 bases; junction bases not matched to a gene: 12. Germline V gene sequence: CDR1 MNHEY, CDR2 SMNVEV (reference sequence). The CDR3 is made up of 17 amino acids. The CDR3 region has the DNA TGTGCCAGCAGTTCACCCCGAGGGACAGGGGGTCGGGAGACCCAGTACTTC. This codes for CASSSPRGTGGRETQYF.

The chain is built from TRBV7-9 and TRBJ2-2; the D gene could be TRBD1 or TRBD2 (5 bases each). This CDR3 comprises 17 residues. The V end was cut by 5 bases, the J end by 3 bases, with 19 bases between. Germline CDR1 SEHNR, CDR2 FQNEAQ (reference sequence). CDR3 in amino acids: CASSPRLGQRDTGELFF. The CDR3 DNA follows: TGTGCCAGCAGCCCGCGGCTGGGGCAGAGGGACACCGGGGAGCTGTTTTTT.

The chain's CDR3 is CASSYSKIGSPLHF. CDR3 bases: TGTGCCAGCAGTTACTCGAAAATAGGATCACCCCTCCACTTT. The chain uses TRBV6-5 and TRBJ1-6, with no clear D. CDR1 MNHEY and CDR2 SVGAGI come from the germline V gene. This CDR3 has 14 residues. The germline V and J ends were trimmed by 0 bases and 10 bases, with 10 bases remaining between them.

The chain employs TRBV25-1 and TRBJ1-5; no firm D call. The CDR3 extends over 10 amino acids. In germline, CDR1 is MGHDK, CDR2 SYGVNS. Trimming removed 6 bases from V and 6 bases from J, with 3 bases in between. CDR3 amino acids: CASRPQPQHF. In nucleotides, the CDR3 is TGTGCCAGCAGACCTCAGCCCCAGCATTTT.

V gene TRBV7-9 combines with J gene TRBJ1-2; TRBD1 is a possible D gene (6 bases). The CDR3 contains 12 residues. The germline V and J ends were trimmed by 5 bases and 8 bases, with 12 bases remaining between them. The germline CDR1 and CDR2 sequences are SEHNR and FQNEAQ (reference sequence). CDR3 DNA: TGTGCCAGCAGCGAAGACAGGAGAGGCTACACCTTC. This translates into CASSEDRRGYTF.

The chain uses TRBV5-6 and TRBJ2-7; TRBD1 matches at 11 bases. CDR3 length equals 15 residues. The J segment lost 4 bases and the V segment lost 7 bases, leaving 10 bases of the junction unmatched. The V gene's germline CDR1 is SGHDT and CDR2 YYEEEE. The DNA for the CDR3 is TGTGCCAGCGGGATCTGGGACAGGGGGTCTTACGAGCAGTACTTC. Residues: CASGIWDRGSYEQYF.

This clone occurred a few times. As DNA, the CDR3 is TGTGCCAGTAGTATAGACGACAGAAACCAGTACGAGCAGTACTTC. Encoded protein: CASSIDDRNQYEQYF. V and J are TRBV19 and TRBJ2-7; D might be TRBD1 (5 bases). The CDR3 loop spans 15 amino acids. The germline V and J ends were trimmed by 0 bases and 4 bases, with 13 bases remaining between them. The germline CDR1 and CDR2 sequences are LNHDA and SQIVND (reference sequence).

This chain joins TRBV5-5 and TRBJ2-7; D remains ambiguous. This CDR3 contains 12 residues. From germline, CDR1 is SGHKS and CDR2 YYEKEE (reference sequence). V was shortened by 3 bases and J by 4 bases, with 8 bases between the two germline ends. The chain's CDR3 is CASSSEGYEQYF. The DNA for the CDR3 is TGTGCCAGCAGCTCGGAAGGGTACGAGCAGTACTTC.

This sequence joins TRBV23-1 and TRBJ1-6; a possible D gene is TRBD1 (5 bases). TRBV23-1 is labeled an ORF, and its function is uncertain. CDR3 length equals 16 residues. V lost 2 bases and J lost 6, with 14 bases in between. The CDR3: CASSQPDSQLNSPLHF. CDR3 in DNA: TGCGCCAGCAGTCAACCTGACAGCCAACTTAATTCACCCCTCCACTTT.

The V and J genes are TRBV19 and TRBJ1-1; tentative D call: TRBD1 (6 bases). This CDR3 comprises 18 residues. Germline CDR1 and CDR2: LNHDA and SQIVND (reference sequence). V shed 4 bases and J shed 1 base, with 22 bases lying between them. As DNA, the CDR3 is TGTGCCAGTAGTAGGGGAAGGGGGTACGGGGACGGGAACACTGAAGCTTTCTTT. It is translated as CASSRGRGYGDGNTEAFF.

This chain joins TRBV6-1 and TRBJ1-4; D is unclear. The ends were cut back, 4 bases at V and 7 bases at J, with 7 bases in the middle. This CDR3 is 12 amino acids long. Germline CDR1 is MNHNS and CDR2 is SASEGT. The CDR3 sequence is CASSALGEKLFF. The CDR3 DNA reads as TGTGCCAGCAGTGCCCTAGGTGAAAAACTGTTTTTT.

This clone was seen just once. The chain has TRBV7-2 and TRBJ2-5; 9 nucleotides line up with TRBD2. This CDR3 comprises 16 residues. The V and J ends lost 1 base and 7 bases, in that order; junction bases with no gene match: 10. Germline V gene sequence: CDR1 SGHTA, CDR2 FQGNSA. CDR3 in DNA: TGTGCCAGCAGCTTAGGGGGTAGCGGGGGTACCGGGACCCAGTACTTC. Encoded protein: CASSLGGSGGTGTQYF.

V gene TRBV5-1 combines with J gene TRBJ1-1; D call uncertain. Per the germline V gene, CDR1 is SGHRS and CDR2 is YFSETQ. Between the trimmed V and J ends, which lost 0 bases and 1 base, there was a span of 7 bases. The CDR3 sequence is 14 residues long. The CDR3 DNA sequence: TGCGCCAGCAGCTTGGTCGGCCGGAACACTGAAGCTTTCTTT. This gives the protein CASSLVGRNTEAFF.

In nucleotides, the CDR3 is TGTGCCAGCAGCCCCCGCGGGGGGGCGGCTAATGAAAAACTGTTTTTT. Its translation is CASSPRGGAANEKLFF. This chain uses TRBV7-2 with TRBJ1-4; maybe TRBD1 (6 bases). Trimming stripped 5 bases from V and 3 bases from J, with 16 bases between. CDR1 is SGHTA and CDR2 is FQGNSA in the germline V gene. The CDR3 loop spans 16 amino acids.

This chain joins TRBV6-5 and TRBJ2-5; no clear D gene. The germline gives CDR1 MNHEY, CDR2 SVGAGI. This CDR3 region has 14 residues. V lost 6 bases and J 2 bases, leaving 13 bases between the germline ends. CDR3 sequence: CASRKIGSQETQYF. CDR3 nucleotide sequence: TGTGCCAGCAGGAAGATTGGCTCTCAAGAGACCCAGTACTTC.